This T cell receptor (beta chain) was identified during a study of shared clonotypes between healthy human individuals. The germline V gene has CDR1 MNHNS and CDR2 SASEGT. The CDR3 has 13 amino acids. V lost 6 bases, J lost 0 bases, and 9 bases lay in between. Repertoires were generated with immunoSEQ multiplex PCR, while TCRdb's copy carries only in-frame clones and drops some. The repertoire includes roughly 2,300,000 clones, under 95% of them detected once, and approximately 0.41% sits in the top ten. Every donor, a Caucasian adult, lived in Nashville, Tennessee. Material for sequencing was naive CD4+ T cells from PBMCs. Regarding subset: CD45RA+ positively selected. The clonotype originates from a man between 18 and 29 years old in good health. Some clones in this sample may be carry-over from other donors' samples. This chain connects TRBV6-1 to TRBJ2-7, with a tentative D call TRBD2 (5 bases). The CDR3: CASRRESSYEQYF. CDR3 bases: TGTGCCAGCAGGAGGGAAAGCTCCTACGAGCAGTACTTC.